One and the same sample provided the 11 T cell receptor beta chains below, sequenced in a study of T cells in women clearing cervical HPV infection. Data came from immunoSEQ multiplex PCR; TCRdb stores just in-frame clones and leaves some out. The sample totals almost 20,000 clones. The sequenced sample consisted of blood buffy coat. The receptors come from a woman between 18 and 75 years old with a cervical HPV16 infection that either progressed to CIN3+ or cleared (not recorded which).

A note on this clone: The sequence runs out 3 residues before the end of the CDR3; the remainder is reconstructed from the germline J gene. The chain combines TRBV2 with TRBJ2-7; 13 nucleotides line up with TRBD2. This CDR3 is 13 amino acids long. The germline V gene encodes CDR1 SNHLY and CDR2 FYNNEI. V was clipped by 7 bases and J by 6 bases; unmatched bases: 3. The sequenced part of the CDR3 DNA is TGTGCCAGCACCAGACTAGCGGGGGGCGAG. As protein: CASTRLAGGE. The whole CDR3 protein is CASTRLAGGEQYF.

A note on this clone: From the germline J gene comes the end of the CDR3, since the read stops 3 residues before it. The J gene is TRBJ2-7, the V gene TRBV4-2, with D perhaps TRBD2 (5 bases). The CDR3 has 17 residues. Germline loops: CDR1 LGHNA, CDR2 YNFKEQ. Trimming cost V 0 bases and J 0 bases, with 15 bases left between them. The CDR3 protein is CASSQDHGVLTSYEQYF. Incomplete CDR3 DNA: TGTGCCAGCAGCCAAGATCACGGGGTCCTCACCTCCTACGAG.

CDR3 sequence reads: CASSPGQGGYNSPLHF. The CDR3 DNA, read in part, is TGTGCCAGCTCACCTGGACAGGGGGGCTATAATTCACCC. The chain links TRBV18 to TRBJ1-6, with 10 bases that match TRBD1. Sequencing ends 3 residues short of the CDR3 end; the germline J gene provides the rest. V trimming: 3 bases; J trimming: 3 bases; junction bases outside the gene matches: 2. The CDR3 contains 16 residues. The germline V gene encodes CDR1 KGHSH and CDR2 LQKENI. Variable domain in full (rest from reference TRBV18 and TRBJ1-6): NAGVMQNPRHLVRRRGQEARLRCSPMKGHSHVYWYRQLPEEGLKFMVYLQKENIIDESGMPKERFSAEFPKEGPSILRIQQVVRGDSAAYFCASSPGQGGYNSPLHFGNGTRLTVT.

Worth noting for this clone: The read falls 3 residues short of the CDR3 end, and the missing part is taken from the germline J gene. The J gene is TRBJ2-5, the V gene TRBV11-2; 7 positions agree with TRBD1. Germline V gene lookup returns CDR1 SGHAT and CDR2 FQNNGV. This CDR3 has 15 residues. The V gene end was trimmed by 3 bases and the J gene end by 2 bases; junction bases not matched to a gene: 6. Incomplete CDR3 DNA: TGTGCCAGCAGCTTTTCCGAGGGGGCTCAAGAGACC. It yields the protein CASSFSEGAQET. Given in full, the CDR3 is CASSFSEGAQETQYF.

On this clone: The DNA ends 3 residues before the CDR3 does, and the rest of the CDR3 is filled in from the germline J gene. The chain carries TRBV5-4 and TRBJ2-1, with 7 bases lining up with TRBD2. Germline lookup yields CDR1 SGHNT and CDR2 YYREEE (reference sequence). J gave up 5 bases and V 4 bases, and 3 bases lay outside the gene matches. The CDR3 runs 13 residues. CDR3: CASSPGTNNEQFF. The covered CDR3 bases are TGTGCCAGCAGCCCCGGGACTAACAATGAG.

On this clone: At one end the junction does not follow the germline gene, possibly because of a read error. The sequenced fragment ends 3 residues before the CDR3 boundary, so the rest is inferred from the germline J gene. The rearrangement joins TRBV20-1 to TRBJ1-1; 12 nucleotides match TRBD1. The CDR3 runs to 17 residues. CDR1 DFQATT and CDR2 SNEGSKA come from the germline V gene (reference sequence). The CDR3 sequence is CSARGSGQGAGYTEAFF. The DNA read from the CDR3 is TGCAGTGCCAGAGGGTCGGGACAGGGGGCCGGGTACACTGAA.

About this clone: The read terminates 3 residues ahead of where the CDR3 ends, so the germline J gene completes it. The chain combines TRBV20-1 with TRBJ1-2, with 7 nucleotides matching TRBD1. Germline CDR1 DFQATT, CDR2 SNEGSKA (reference sequence). The CDR3 runs to 13 residues. V dropped 6 bases and J dropped 3; count of bases not matched to a gene: 7. The CDR3 reads CSAKGDSDYGYTF. The CDR3 DNA, read in part, is TGCAGTGCAAAAGGGGACAGTGACTATGGC.

As for this clone: The CDR3 end falls 3 residues outside the read, so it is completed with the germline J gene. The sample carries other DNA sequences with the same CDR3. The chain uses TRBV7-2 and TRBJ1-1; D may be TRBD1 (6 bases). The CDR3 covers 14 residues. From germline, CDR1 is SGHTA and CDR2 FQGNSA. Trimming cost V 5 bases and J 2 bases, with 12 bases left between them. CDR3 bases read: TGTGCCAGCAGCCCAGGGGCAGCCAACACTGAA. It is translated as CASSPGAANTE. The full-length CDR3 reads as CASSPGAANTEAFF.

On this clone: Sequencing ends 3 residues short of the CDR3 end; the germline J gene provides the rest. V and J are TRBV29-1 and TRBJ1-1; maybe TRBD1 (5 bases). Germline V gene data show CDR1 as SQVTM and CDR2 as ANQGSEA. The CDR3 covers 14 residues. The germline V and J ends were trimmed by 1 base and 0 bases, with 9 bases remaining between them. The CDR3: CSVEGQYMNTEAFF. The sequenced CDR3 bases are TGCAGCGTTGAAGGACAGTATATGAACACTGAA.

In regard to this clone: Sequencing ends 3 residues short of the CDR3 end; the germline J gene provides the rest. V and J are TRBV19 and TRBJ1-1; 8 bases align to TRBD1. The CDR3 contains 16 residues. V lost 5 bases to trimming and J lost 3 bases; unmatched junction nucleotides: 11. The germline CDR1 and CDR2 sequences are LNHDA and SQIVND (reference sequence). CDR3 sequence: CASSSPPGGFYTEAFF. CDR3 DNA (partial): TGTGCCAGTAGTTCTCCTCCAGGGGGCTTCTACACTGAA.

Points on this clone: The CDR3 goes on 3 residues after the read ends, and that part is filled in from the germline J gene. The chain links TRBV18 to TRBJ2-3; 11 bases align to TRBD2. The CDR3 contains 17 residues. V dropped 2 bases and J dropped 2; count of bases not matched to a gene: 6. CDR1 and CDR2 from the germline V gene are KGHSH and LQKENI. CDR3 region: CASSPARLAGTTDTQYF. Partial CDR3 DNA: TGTGCCAGCTCACCAGCCAGACTAGCGGGGACCACAGATACG.